This T cell receptor (beta chain) is from a study of vaccination effects on CD4 cells after COVID-19. The count of this clone is one. The antigen remains unidentified. The assay was immunoSEQ multiplex PCR, and TCRdb's table has in-frame clones only and misses some. Of around 11,000 clones in the sample, less than 80% are singletons; the top ten hold 20% to 30%. The germline gives CDR1 ENHRY, CDR2 SYGVKD. The CDR3 runs to 16 residues. With 5 bases clipped from V and 6 bases from J, the junction kept 12 bases outside the gene matches. Pools of viral peptides were used by the ViraFEST assay to expand antigen-specific CD4+ T cells ahead of sequencing. The authors isolated CD4+ T cells after around 11 days of culture. Nucleocapsid antibodies were negative in the vaccine recipients, who had never had SARS-CoV-2 infection.

The chain is built from TRBV10-3 and TRBJ1-2, with TRBD1 matching over 10 bases. This TCR was sampled from a human donor who received a COVID-19 vaccine. This specimen was CD4+ T cells from PBMCs cultured with HCoV-229E spike peptides, taken before COVID-19 vaccination. The CDR3 here is CAISSLETTGGNGYTF. The CDR3 nucleotides are TGTGCCATCAGTTCCTTAGAAACGACAGGGGGCAATGGCTACACCTTC.